The 17 T cell receptor beta chains presented below share a single source sample, sequenced in a study of blood T cell repertoires in COVID-19. The protocol was immunoSEQ multiplex PCR, while the TCRdb copy is restricted to in-frame clones and leaves out a portion. The data show fewer than 250,000 clones, around 82% seen once. The sample taken for sequencing was peripheral blood. These receptors were taken from a man in his forties or fifties with active or convalescent COVID-19.

This sequence joins TRBV2 and TRBJ1-1; TRBD1 matches 8 bases. Germline values: CDR1 SNHLY, CDR2 FYNNEI. V was pared by 1 base and J by 5 bases, with 6 bases of the junction left unmatched. The CDR3 contains 15 residues. The CDR3 DNA reads TGTGCCAGCAGTGAAGGTCGCAGGGGGCGGACTGAAGCTTTCTTT. Protein sequence: CASSEGRRGRTEAFF.

This clone has more than one count but fewer than ten. The chain employs TRBV5-1 and TRBJ1-5, with D unclear. The CDR3 spans 15 residues. V was pared by 0 bases and J by 2 bases, with 9 bases between. Germline values: CDR1 SGHRS, CDR2 YFSETQ. The CDR3 is CASSLGVGGNQPQHF. In nucleotides, the CDR3 is TGCGCCAGCAGCTTGGGGGTCGGGGGCAATCAGCCCCAGCATTTT.

Regarding this clone: Other DNA sequences within the sample encode an identical CDR3. The chain is built from TRBV18 and TRBJ1-1; D remains unclear. The CDR3 runs 12 residues. Germline V gene sequence: CDR1 KGHSH, CDR2 LQKENI. V lost 2 bases and J lost 5, with 6 bases in between. In DNA, the CDR3 is TGTGCCAGCTCACCAGAGGGTACTGAAGCTTTCTTT. As protein: CASSPEGTEAFF.

This rearrangement joins TRBV28 to TRBJ2-2; D might be TRBD1 (6 bases). This CDR3 is 16 amino acids long. Trimming removed 8 bases from V and 0 bases from J, with 16 bases in between. Germline V lookup: CDR1 MDHEN, CDR2 SYDVKM. CDR3 amino acids: CASGGPGPTNTGELFF. DNA of the CDR3: TGTGCCAGCGGGGGCCCGGGACCGACGAACACCGGGGAGCTGTTTTTT. Complete variable domain (other parts from reference TRBV28 and TRBJ2-2): DVKVTQSSRYLVKRTGEKVFLECVQDMDHENMFWYRQDPGLGLRLIYFSYDVKMKEKGDIPEGYSVSREKKERFSLILESASTNQTSMYLCASGGPGPTNTGELFFGEGSRLTVL.

The gene calls are TRBV29-1 and TRBJ2-7, with 9 positions matching TRBD2. J lost 2 bases, V lost 3 bases, and 5 bases had no gene match. The CDR3 spans 14 residues. From germline, CDR1 is SQVTM and CDR2 ANQGSEA. Here the CDR3 DNA reads TGCAGCGTTGAGGAGGCTAGCGGGGCCTACGAGCAGTACTTC. It is translated as CSVEEASGAYEQYF.

This sequence joins TRBV28 and TRBJ2-3; unclear D gene. With 3 bases removed from V and 0 bases from J, the gap between germline ends came to 7 bases. Germline V gives CDR1 MDHEN, CDR2 SYDVKM. This CDR3 is built from 14 residues. CDR3 protein: CASSFWQSTDTQYF. The CDR3 coding sequence is TGTGCCAGCAGTTTTTGGCAGAGCACAGATACGCAGTATTTT. Complete variable domain (other parts from reference TRBV28 and TRBJ2-3): DVKVTQSSRYLVKRTGEKVFLECVQDMDHENMFWYRQDPGLGLRLIYFSYDVKMKEKGDIPEGYSVSREKKERFSLILESASTNQTSMYLCASSFWQSTDTQYFGPGTRLTVL.

This clone was seen a few times. This chain uses TRBV30 with TRBJ1-5; D uncertain. Trimming pared 0 bases from V and 7 bases from J, leaving 13 bases between. The CDR3 covers 14 residues. Germline V CDR1 and CDR2: GTSNPN, SVGIG (reference sequence). DNA for the CDR3: TGTGCCTGGAGTGTATCAAACTGGGAGCAGCCCCAGCATTTT. Translating it yields CAWSVSNWEQPQHF.

The V and J genes are TRBV6-5 and TRBJ2-7, with D perhaps matching TRBD1 (6 bases). The CDR3 sequence is 13 residues long. Trimming stripped 10 bases from V and 10 bases from J, with 23 bases between. Germline lookup yields CDR1 MNHEY and CDR2 SVGAGI. CDR3 sequence: CATLNGQHESQYF. CDR3 DNA: TGTGCCACCTTGAACGGACAGCACGAATCCCAGTACTTC.

The V call is TRBV30, the J call TRBJ2-7, with D maybe TRBD1 (5 bases). V lost 4 bases and J lost 6, with 16 bases in between. Germline V gene data show CDR1 as GTSNPN and CDR2 as SVGIG (reference sequence). The CDR3 is 13 amino acids. The DNA for the CDR3 is TGTGCCTGGACACTATTCCAGGGCACCGAGCAGTACTTC. It specifies CAWTLFQGTEQYF.

The chain combines TRBV11-2 with TRBJ1-5; D gene unclear. In germline, CDR1 is SGHAT, CDR2 FQNNGV. CDR3 length: 19 residues. The V end was cut by 1 base, the J end by 0 bases, with 19 bases between. CDR3 DNA sequence: TGTGCCAGCAGCTTAGGGGCTATTGGTAGGACTTATAGCAATCAGCCCCAGCATTTT. It translates to CASSLGAIGRTYSNQPQHF.

The chain combines TRBV19 with TRBJ2-5; 9 bases are a match to TRBD2. CDR3 length: 15 residues. J lost 8 bases, V lost 5 bases, and 12 bases had no gene match. CDR1 is LNHDA and CDR2 is SQIVND in the germline V gene (reference sequence). The CDR3 region has the DNA TGTGCCAGTAGTGTCGGACTGGGCGGGAGGGCAACCCAGTACTTC. Translated: CASSVGLGGRATQYF.

CDR3 coding DNA: TGTGCCGCGGGGACAGAGCATCAGCCCCAGCATTTT. This sequence encodes CAAGTEHQPQHF. This chain connects TRBV24-1 to TRBJ1-5; 7 positions agree with TRBD1. The V gene's germline CDR1 is KGHDR and CDR2 SFDVKD. V was pared by 12 bases and J by 5 bases, with 6 bases of the junction left unmatched. The CDR3 totals 12 residues.

The V gene is TRBV5-1, the J gene TRBJ2-1; 11 nucleotides match TRBD2. Germline V gene data show CDR1 as SGHRS and CDR2 as YFSETQ. J lost 7 bases, V lost 3 bases, and 6 bases had no gene match. The CDR3 consists of 15 residues. This chain's CDR3 is CASSWGLAEGNEQFF. CDR3 DNA: TGCGCCAGCAGCTGGGGACTAGCGGAGGGAAATGAGCAGTTCTTC. The entire variable domain, with the rest obtained from reference TRBV5-1 and TRBJ2-1, is as follows: KAGVTQTPRYLIKTRGQQVTLSCSPISGHRSVSWYQQTPGQGLQFLFEYFSETQRNKGNFPGRFSGRQFSNSRSEMNVSTLELGDSALYLCASSWGLAEGNEQFFGPGTRLTVL.

The V gene is TRBV5-4, the J gene TRBJ2-6, with D possibly TRBD2 on 5 matching bases. Germline lookup yields CDR1 SGHNT and CDR2 YYREEE (reference sequence). The V gene lost 7 bases and the J gene lost 0 bases, with 17 bases spanning the gap. CDR3 length: 17 amino acids. The CDR3 nucleotides read TGTGCCAGCGGGCGGGCTACCGCGAGCTCTGGGGCCAACGTCCTGACTTTC. Protein sequence: CASGRATASSGANVLTF.

CDR3 amino acids: CASSQAGSAFF. CDR3 nucleotide sequence: TGTGCCAGCAGCCAAGCGGGTTCTGCTTTCTTT. The rearrangement joins TRBV3-1 (or the pseudogene TRBV3-2) to TRBJ1-1; D remains ambiguous. Trimming left V 1 base short and J 11 bases short, with 8 bases between. The germline gives CDR1 LGHDT, CDR2 YNNKEL (reference sequence). The CDR3 has 11 amino acids.

The chain combines TRBV3-1 (or the pseudogene TRBV3-2) with TRBJ2-3; perhaps TRBD1 as D (6 bases). The CDR3 spans 13 residues. The V end was cut by 5 bases, the J end by 5 bases, with 11 bases between. Germline CDR1 and CDR2: LGHDT and YNNKEL (reference sequence). This CDR3 is CASSSRGGDTQYF. In nucleotides, the CDR3 is TGTGCCAGCAGCTCGAGAGGGGGAGATACGCAGTATTTT.

V and J are TRBV18 and TRBJ1-1; D not resolved. The CDR3 totals 14 residues. The V and J ends lost 3 bases and 4 bases respectively, with 12 bases between them. Germline V gene data show CDR1 as KGHSH and CDR2 as LQKENI. This CDR3 reads CASSPRAGGTEAFF. In DNA form, the CDR3 reads TGTGCCAGCTCACCGAGGGCCGGCGGCACTGAAGCTTTCTTT.